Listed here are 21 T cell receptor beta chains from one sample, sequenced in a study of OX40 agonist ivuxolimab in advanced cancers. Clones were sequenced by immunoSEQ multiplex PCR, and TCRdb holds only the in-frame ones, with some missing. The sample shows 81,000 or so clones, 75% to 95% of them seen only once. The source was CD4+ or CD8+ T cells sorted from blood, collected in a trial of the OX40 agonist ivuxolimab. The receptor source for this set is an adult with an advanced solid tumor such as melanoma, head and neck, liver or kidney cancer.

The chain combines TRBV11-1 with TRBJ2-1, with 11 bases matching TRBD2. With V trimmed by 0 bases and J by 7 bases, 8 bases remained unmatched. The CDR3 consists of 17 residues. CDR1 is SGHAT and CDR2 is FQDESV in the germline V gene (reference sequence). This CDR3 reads CASSLAVGIAGGNEQFF. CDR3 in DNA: TGTGCCAGCAGCTTAGCTGTCGGGATAGCGGGGGGGAATGAGCAGTTCTTC.

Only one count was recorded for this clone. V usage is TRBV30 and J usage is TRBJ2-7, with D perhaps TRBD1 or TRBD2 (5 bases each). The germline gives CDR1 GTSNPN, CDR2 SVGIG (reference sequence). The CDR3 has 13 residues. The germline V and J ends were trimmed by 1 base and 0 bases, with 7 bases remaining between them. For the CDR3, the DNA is TGTGCCTGGAGTGGGGACGGCTCCTACGAGCAGTACGTC. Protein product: CAWSGDGSYEQYV.

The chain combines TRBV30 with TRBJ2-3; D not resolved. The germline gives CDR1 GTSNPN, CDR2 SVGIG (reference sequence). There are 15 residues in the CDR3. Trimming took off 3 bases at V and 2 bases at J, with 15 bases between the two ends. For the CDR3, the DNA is TGTGCCTGGAGCACGGACGGATCTCCCACAGATACGCAGTATTTT. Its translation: CAWSTDGSPTDTQYF. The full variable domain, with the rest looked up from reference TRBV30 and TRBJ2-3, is SQTIHQWPATLVQPVGSPLSLECTVEGTSNPNLYWYRQAAGRGLQLLFYSVGIGQISSEVPQNLSASRPQDRQFILSSKKLLLSDSGFYLCAWSTDGSPTDTQYFGPGTRLTVL.

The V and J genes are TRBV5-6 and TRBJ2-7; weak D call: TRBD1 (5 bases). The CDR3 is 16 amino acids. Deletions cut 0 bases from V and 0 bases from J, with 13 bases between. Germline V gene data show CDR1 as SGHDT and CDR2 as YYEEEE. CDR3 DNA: TGTGCCAGCAGCTTGGTGGGGCAGGGAAGCTCCTACGAGCAGTACTTC. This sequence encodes CASSLVGQGSSYEQYF.

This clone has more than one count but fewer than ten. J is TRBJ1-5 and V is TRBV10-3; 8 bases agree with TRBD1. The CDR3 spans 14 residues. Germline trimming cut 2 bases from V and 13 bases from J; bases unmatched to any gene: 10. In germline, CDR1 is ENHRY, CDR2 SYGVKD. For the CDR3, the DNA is TGTGCCATCAGTGAGGCAATCGACAGGGGCCGTCAGCATTTT. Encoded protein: CAISEAIDRGRQHF.

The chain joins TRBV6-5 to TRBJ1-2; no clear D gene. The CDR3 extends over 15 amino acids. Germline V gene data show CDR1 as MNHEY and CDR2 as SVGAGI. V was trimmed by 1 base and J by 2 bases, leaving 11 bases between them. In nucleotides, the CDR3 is TGTGCCAGCAGTTACTTAATTCCGTCCAACTATGGCTACACCTTC. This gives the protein CASSYLIPSNYGYTF.

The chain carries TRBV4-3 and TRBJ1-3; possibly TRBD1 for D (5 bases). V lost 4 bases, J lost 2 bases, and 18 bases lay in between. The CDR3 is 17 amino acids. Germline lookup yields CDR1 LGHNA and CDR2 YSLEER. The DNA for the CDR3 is TGCGCCAGCAGCCGACTTAGCGGGGGGTTGCCTGGAAACACCATATATTTT. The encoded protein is CASSRLSGGLPGNTIYF.

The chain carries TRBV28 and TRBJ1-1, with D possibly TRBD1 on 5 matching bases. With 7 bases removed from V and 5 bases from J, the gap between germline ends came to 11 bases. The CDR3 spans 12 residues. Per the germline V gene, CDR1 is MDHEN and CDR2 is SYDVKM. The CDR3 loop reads CASTGSGTEAFF. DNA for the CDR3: TGTGCCAGCACAGGGAGCGGGACTGAAGCTTTCTTT.

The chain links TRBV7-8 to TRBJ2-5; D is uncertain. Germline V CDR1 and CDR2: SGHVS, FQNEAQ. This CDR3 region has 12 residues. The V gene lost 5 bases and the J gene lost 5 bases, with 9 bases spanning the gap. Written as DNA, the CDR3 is TGTGCCAGCAGCAGTAGCCTTGAGACCCAGTACTTC. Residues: CASSSSLETQYF.

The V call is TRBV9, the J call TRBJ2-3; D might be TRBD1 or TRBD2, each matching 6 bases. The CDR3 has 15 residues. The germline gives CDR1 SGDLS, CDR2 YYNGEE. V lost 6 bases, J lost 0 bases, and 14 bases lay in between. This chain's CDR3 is CASNKRGESTDTQYF. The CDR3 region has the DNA TGTGCCAGCAACAAGAGGGGGGAGAGCACAGATACGCAGTATTTT.

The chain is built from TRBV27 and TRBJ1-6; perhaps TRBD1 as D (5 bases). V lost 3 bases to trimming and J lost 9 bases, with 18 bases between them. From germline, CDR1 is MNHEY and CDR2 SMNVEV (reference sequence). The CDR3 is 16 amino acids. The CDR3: CASSLGVSGTRSPLHF. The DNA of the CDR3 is TGTGCCAGCAGTTTGGGAGTTTCCGGGACCCGTTCACCCCTCCACTTT.

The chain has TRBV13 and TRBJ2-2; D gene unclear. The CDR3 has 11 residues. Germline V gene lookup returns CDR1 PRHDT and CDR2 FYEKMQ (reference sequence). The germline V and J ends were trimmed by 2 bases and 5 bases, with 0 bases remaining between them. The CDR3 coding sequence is TGTGCCAGCAGCTTAACCGGGGAGCTGTTTTTT. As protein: CASSLTGELFF.

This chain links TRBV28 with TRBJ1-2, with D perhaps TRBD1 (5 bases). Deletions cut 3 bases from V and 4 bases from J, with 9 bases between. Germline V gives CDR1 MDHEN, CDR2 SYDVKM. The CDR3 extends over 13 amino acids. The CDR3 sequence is CASSLGGPYGYTF. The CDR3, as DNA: TGTGCCAGCAGTTTGGGGGGTCCCTATGGCTACACCTTC.

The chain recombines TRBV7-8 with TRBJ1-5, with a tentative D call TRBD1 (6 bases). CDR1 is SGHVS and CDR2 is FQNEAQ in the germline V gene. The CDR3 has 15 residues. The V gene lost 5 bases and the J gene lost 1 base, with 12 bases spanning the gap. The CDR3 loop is CASSAQTGSNQPQHF. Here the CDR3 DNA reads TGTGCCAGCAGCGCACAAACAGGGAGCAATCAGCCCCAGCATTTT.

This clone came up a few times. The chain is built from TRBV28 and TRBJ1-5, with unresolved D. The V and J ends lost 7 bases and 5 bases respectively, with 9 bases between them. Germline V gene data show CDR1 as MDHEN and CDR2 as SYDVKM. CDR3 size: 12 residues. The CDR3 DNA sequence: TGTGCCAGCACCTTTCCCCATCAGCCCCAGCATTTT. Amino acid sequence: CASTFPHQPQHF.

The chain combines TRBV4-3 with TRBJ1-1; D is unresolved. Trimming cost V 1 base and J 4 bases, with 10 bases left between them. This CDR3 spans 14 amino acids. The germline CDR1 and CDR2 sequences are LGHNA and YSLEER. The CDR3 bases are TGCGCCAGCAGCCAAGCAGAGGTGGGCACTGAAGCTTTCTTT. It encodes CASSQAEVGTEAFF.

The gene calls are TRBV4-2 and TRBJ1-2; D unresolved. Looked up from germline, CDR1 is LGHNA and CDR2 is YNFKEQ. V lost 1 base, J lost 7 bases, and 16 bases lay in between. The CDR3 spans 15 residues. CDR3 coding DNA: TGTGCCAGCAGCCAAGTCGAGGGCGCGGTGTTTGGCTACACCTTC. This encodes CASSQVEGAVFGYTF.

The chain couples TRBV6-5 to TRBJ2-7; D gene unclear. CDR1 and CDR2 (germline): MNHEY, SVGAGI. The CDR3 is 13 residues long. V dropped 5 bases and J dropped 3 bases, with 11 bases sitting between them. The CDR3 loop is CASSPQTLYEQYF. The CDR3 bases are TGTGCCAGCAGTCCCCAAACCCTCTACGAGCAGTACTTC.

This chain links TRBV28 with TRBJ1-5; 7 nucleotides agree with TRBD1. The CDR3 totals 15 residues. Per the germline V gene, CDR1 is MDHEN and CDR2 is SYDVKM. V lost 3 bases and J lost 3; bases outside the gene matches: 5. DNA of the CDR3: TGTGCCAGCAGTTTGGGGACAGATACCAATCAGCCCCAGCATTTT. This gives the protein CASSLGTDTNQPQHF.

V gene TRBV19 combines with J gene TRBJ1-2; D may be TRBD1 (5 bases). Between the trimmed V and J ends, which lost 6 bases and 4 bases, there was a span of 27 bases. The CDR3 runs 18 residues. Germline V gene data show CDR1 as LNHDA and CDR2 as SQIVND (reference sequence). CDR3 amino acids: CASSYLDSREYIPYGYTF. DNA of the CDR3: TGTGCCAGTAGCTACCTCGATAGCAGGGAGTATATCCCCTATGGCTACACCTTC.

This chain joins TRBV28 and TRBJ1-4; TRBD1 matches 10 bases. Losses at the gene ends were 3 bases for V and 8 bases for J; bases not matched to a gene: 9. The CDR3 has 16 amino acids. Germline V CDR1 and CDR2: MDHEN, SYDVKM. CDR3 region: CASSFYGTGEEEKLFF. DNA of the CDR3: TGTGCCAGCAGTTTTTACGGGACAGGGGAGGAGGAAAAACTGTTTTTT. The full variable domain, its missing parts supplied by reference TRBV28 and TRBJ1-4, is DVKVTQSSRYLVKRTGEKVFLECVQDMDHENMFWYRQDPGLGLRLIYFSYDVKMKEKGDIPEGYSVSREKKERFSLILESASTNQTSMYLCASSFYGTGEEEKLFFGSGTQLSVL.